The 14 T cell receptor beta chains below were found in one sample sequenced in a study of T-cell memory formation after mild COVID-19. Using its own MiXCR run on the 5' RACE reads, TCRdb lists one record per CDR3 protein. The data hold approximately 170,000 distinct CDR3 sequences, with 10% to 15% observed a single time. Sequenced material: PBMCs or a T cell subset sorted from them (not recorded which). These receptors all come from a young man who had mild COVID-19 (a few samples of this study predate the infection). Cell type and time point are not known.

V is TRBV30 and J is TRBJ1-1; 8 bases are a match to TRBD1. After removal of 7 bases from V and 6 bases from J, the junction contained 7 bases not matched to a gene. The CDR3 is made up of 12 amino acids. Germline CDR1 reads GTSNPN; CDR2 reads SVGIG (reference sequence). The CDR3 is CAFDQGAAEAFF. The DNA of the CDR3 is TGTGCCTTCGATCAGGGGGCGGCTGAAGCTTTCTTT. Full variable domain (remainder filled in from reference TRBV30 and TRBJ1-1): SQTIHQWPATLVQPVGSPLSLECTVEGTSNPNLYWYRQAAGRGLQLLFYSVGIGQISSEVPQNLSASRPQDRQFILSSKKLLLSDSGFYLCAFDQGAAEAFFGQGTRLTVV.

The chain links TRBV10-3 to TRBJ1-4, with D unclear. The CDR3 length is 15 residues. The V end was cut by 7 bases, the J end by 0 bases, with 12 bases between. Germline V CDR1 and CDR2: ENHRY, SYGVKD. The DNA of the CDR3 is TGTGCCATCAACTGGGCGGGTACAACTAATGAAAAACTGTTTTTT. Translated, it gives CAINWAGTTNEKLFF.

The rearrangement links TRBV7-7 to TRBJ1-4, with D unresolved. This CDR3 has 14 amino acids. V was shortened by 5 bases and J by 5 bases, with 12 bases between the two germline ends. From germline, CDR1 is SSHAT and CDR2 FNYEAQ (reference sequence). The CDR3 loop is CASSPGLVNEKLFF. CDR3 DNA: TGTGCCAGCAGCCCTGGACTAGTGAATGAAAAACTGTTTTTT.

This clonotype was seen a handful of times. The chain joins TRBV11-2 to TRBJ2-3; D gene uncertain. Deletions cut 3 bases from V and 4 bases from J, with 8 bases between. Germline values: CDR1 SGHAT, CDR2 FQNNGV. This CDR3 comprises 13 residues. The CDR3 bases are TGTGCCAGCAGCTTGGGTTTGCCAGATACGCAGTATTTT. Translation gives CASSLGLPDTQYF.

This clonotype was seen more than once but under ten times. The CDR3 DNA sequence: TGTGCCAGCAGCGTGACAGGAAACACCGGGGAGCTGTTTTTT. This encodes CASSVTGNTGELFF. The chain has TRBV9 and TRBJ2-2; D is perhaps TRBD1 (6 bases). The V end lost 2 bases, the J end lost 2 bases, and 7 bases lay between the germline ends. Germline V lookup: CDR1 SGDLS, CDR2 YYNGEE. This CDR3 has 14 amino acids. Drawing the rest from reference TRBV9 and TRBJ2-2, the complete variable domain is DSGVTQTPKHLITATGQRVTLRCSPRSGDLSVYWYQQSLDQGLQFLIQYYNGEERAKGNILERFSAQQFPDLHSELNLSSLELGDSALYFCASSVTGNTGELFFGEGSRLTVL.

The J gene is TRBJ1-3, the V gene TRBV7-6, with 8 bases that match TRBD1. J gave up 2 bases and V 4 bases, and 1 base lay outside the gene matches. Germline loops: CDR1 SGHVS, CDR2 FNYEAQ. The CDR3 is made up of 14 amino acids. For the CDR3, the DNA is TGTGCCAGCAGCTGGACAGGGCCTGGAAACACCATATATTTT. Protein product: CASSWTGPGNTIYF. Full variable domain (missing parts from reference TRBV7-6 and TRBJ1-3): GAGVSQSPRYKVTKRGQDVALRCDPISGHVSLYWYRQALGQGPEFLTYFNYEAQQDKSGLPNDRFSAERPEGSISTLTIQRTEQRDSAMYRCASSWTGPGNTIYFGEGSWLTVV.

The chain couples TRBV9 to TRBJ2-5; D is unclear. The CDR3 covers 14 residues. Germline V lookup: CDR1 SGDLS, CDR2 YYNGEE. V lost 4 bases to trimming and J lost 4 bases, with 14 bases between them. Written as DNA, the CDR3 is TGTGCCAGCAGCCACCTGGAGTCGGGAGAGACCCAGTACTTC. Its protein product is CASSHLESGETQYF.

This clonotype appeared many times. CDR3 region: CASSGISLAGSPYNEQFF. The CDR3 nucleotides are TGCGCCAGCAGCGGAATATCCCTAGCGGGCTCCCCCTACAATGAGCAGTTCTTC. This chain links TRBV5-1 with TRBJ2-1, with 8 nucleotides matching TRBD2. CDR3 size: 18 residues. Trimming removed 4 bases from V and 2 bases from J; junction bases left unmatched: 14. Germline-derived CDR1 and CDR2 are SGHRS and YFSETQ.

CDR3 sequence (DNA): TGTGCCAGCAGCTTAAACCCCAGGGCGCCAGATACGCAGTATTTT. It encodes CASSLNPRAPDTQYF. The chain recombines TRBV7-2 with TRBJ2-3; D might be TRBD1 (5 bases). In germline, CDR1 is SGHTA, CDR2 FQGNSA. Trimming shortened V by 2 bases and J by 4 bases, and 13 bases separated the two germline ends. The CDR3 length is 15 residues.

This clonotype was detected a few times. V and J are TRBV12-3 or TRBV12-4 and TRBJ2-3; D might be TRBD1 (6 bases). CDR3 length: 12 residues. Trimming removed 6 bases at V and 8 bases at J, with 12 bases between. The CDR3 DNA sequence: TGTGCCAGCAGGGCCACAGGGTCTACGCAGTATTTT. It specifies CASRATGSTQYF.

This clonotype occurred a few times. The rearrangement joins TRBV4-3 to TRBJ2-2; no clear D. CDR3 length: 13 residues. Deletions cut 4 bases from V and 8 bases from J, with 11 bases between. Germline V lookup: CDR1 LGHNA, CDR2 YSLEER. CDR3: CASSPQRLGELFF. In DNA, the CDR3 is TGCGCCAGCAGCCCTCAGAGGCTAGGGGAGCTGTTTTTT.

CDR3 sequence: CATSDFRDRVYEQYF. CDR3 DNA: TGTGCCACCAGTGATTTTCGGGACAGGGTCTACGAGCAGTACTTC. The chain links TRBV24-1 to TRBJ2-7, with 9 bases that match TRBD1. The CDR3 is 15 residues long. The germline V gene encodes CDR1 KGHDR and CDR2 SFDVKD. The junction had 3 bases not matched to a gene; V was cut back by 1 base and J by 3 bases.

This clonotype was found a few times. The chain recombines TRBV7-2 with TRBJ2-2; no definite D call. The CDR3 runs to 14 residues. The germline gives CDR1 SGHTA, CDR2 FQGNSA. V was shortened by 0 bases and J by 8 bases, with 10 bases between the two germline ends. CDR3 amino acids: CASSLALRGGELFF. CDR3 nucleotide sequence: TGTGCCAGCAGCTTAGCTCTTCGAGGAGGGGAGCTGTTTTTT. The variable domain in full, with the rest retrieved from reference TRBV7-2 and TRBJ2-2, is GAGVSQSPSNKVTEKGKDVELRCDPISGHTALYWYRQSLGQGLEFLIYFQGNSAPDKSGLPSDRFSAERTGGSVSTLTIQRTQQEDSAVYLCASSLALRGGELFFGEGSRLTVL.

This clonotype was observed many times. The chain uses TRBV20-1 and TRBJ2-5, with D possibly being TRBD2 (5 bases). CDR1 and CDR2 from the germline V gene are DFQATT and SNEGSKA (reference sequence). CDR3 size: 12 residues. Trimming stripped 6 bases from V and 1 base from J, with 9 bases between. The CDR3 nucleotides read TGCAGTGCCGTCGCGGGCCAAGAGACCCAGTACTTC. Translation gives CSAVAGQETQYF.